What follows are 12 T cell receptor beta chains derived from one specimen sequenced in a study of cytomegalovirus exposure and HLA in healthy donors. Use of 60 Vbeta and 13 Jbeta primers characterized the PCR. Clones were read by immunoSEQ multiplex PCR, and TCRdb kept only the in-frame ones, dropping some. Of approximately 82,000 clones listed, about four fifths are singletons. What was sequenced was PBMCs. The source of these receptors is a man aged 40-55 years in good health and CMV-seronegative.

V gene TRBV14 combines with J gene TRBJ2-3; D not resolved. The CDR3 spans 13 residues. In germline, CDR1 is SGHDN, CDR2 FVKESK. V was trimmed by 1 base and J by 4 bases, leaving 6 bases between them. CDR3 in DNA: TGTGCCAGCAGCCAAGTAACAGCAGATACGCAGTATTTT. Its protein product is CASSQVTADTQYF.

This clone was detected only once. The V call is TRBV18, the J call TRBJ1-5; maybe TRBD1 (6 bases). Trimming removed 6 bases at V and 3 bases at J, with 15 bases between. The CDR3 is 15 amino acids. Germline values: CDR1 KGHSH, CDR2 LQKENI. CDR3 bases: TGTGCCAGCTCCCTGTCAGGGGATCACAATCAGCCCCAGCATTTT. This codes for CASSLSGDHNQPQHF.

The genes are TRBV6-1 and TRBJ1-4; TRBD1 might be the D (5 bases). The CDR3 runs to 14 residues. Germline V CDR1 and CDR2: MNHNS, SASEGT. V dropped 1 base and J dropped 17 bases, with 20 bases sitting between them. The DNA for the CDR3 is TGTGCCAGCAGTGAAGGGGGGGGACCTAGGAGAAGTTTTTTT. Its translation is CASSEGGGPRRSFF.

The chain has TRBV25-1 and TRBJ2-2; 7 nucleotides align to TRBD2. The V segment lost 7 bases and the J segment 7 bases; nucleotides outside the gene matches: 9. The germline V gene has CDR1 MGHDK and CDR2 SYGVNS. The CDR3 spans 14 residues. The CDR3 DNA is TGTGCCAGCACTGGGGCGGGAGAGATCGGGGAGCTGTTTTTT. Its translation is CASTGAGEIGELFF.

The V gene is TRBV7-3, the J gene TRBJ2-2, with D maybe TRBD1 (5 bases). Trimming shortened V by 1 base and J by 8 bases, and 14 bases separated the two germline ends. CDR3 length: 15 amino acids. Germline V lookup: CDR1 SGHTA, CDR2 FQGTGA. The DNA of the CDR3 is TGTGCCAGCAGCTTAAACAAACCAGGGATTGGGGAGCTGTTTTTT. Translated, it gives CASSLNKPGIGELFF.

The chain joins TRBV2 to TRBJ1-1; TRBD1 aligns across 7 bases. The CDR3 spans 14 residues. Germline V gene sequence: CDR1 SNHLY, CDR2 FYNNEI. After removal of 5 bases from V and 2 bases from J, the junction contained 5 bases not matched to a gene. In DNA form, the CDR3 reads TGTGCCAGCAGTCCCCAGGGGGTTAACACTGAAGCTTTCTTT. This gives the protein CASSPQGVNTEAFF. The full variable domain, completed using reference TRBV2 and TRBJ1-1, is EPEVTQTPSHQVTQMGQEVILRCVPISNHLYFYWYRQILGQKVEFLVSFYNNEISEKSEIFDDQFSVERPDGSNFTLKIRSTKLEDSAMYFCASSPQGVNTEAFFGQGTRLTVV.

The rearrangement links TRBV10-3 to TRBJ1-3; 8 bases agree with TRBD1. The CDR3 sequence is 15 residues long. Germline V gives CDR1 ENHRY, CDR2 SYGVKD. The V gene end was trimmed by 11 bases and the J gene end by 5 bases; junction bases not matched to a gene: 14. The CDR3 is CALDCRGQDRNTIYF. The CDR3 DNA sequence: TGTGCCTTAGACTGCAGGGGGCAGGATAGAAACACCATATATTTT.

The chain joins TRBV19 to TRBJ2-2; 9 nucleotides agree with TRBD1. CDR1 is LNHDA and CDR2 is SQIVND in the germline V gene (reference sequence). The CDR3 has 15 amino acids. Trimming at V came to 6 bases and at J to 6 bases, leaving 8 bases not matched to a gene. CDR3 nucleotide sequence: TGTGCCAGTAGGGCCGGACAGGGGAGGTCCGGGGAGCTGTTTTTT. It yields the protein CASRAGQGRSGELFF.

The sample holds a few counts of this clone. V and J are TRBV19 and TRBJ2-3; D is possibly TRBD1 (6 bases). The CDR3 contains 16 residues. The germline V gene has CDR1 LNHDA and CDR2 SQIVND (reference sequence). The V and J ends lost 9 bases and 6 bases respectively, with 25 bases between them. The CDR3 loop is CASSSQKGGFGDTQYF. The DNA of the CDR3 is TGTGCCAGCTCCTCGCAGAAAGGGGGTTTTGGGGATACGCAGTATTTT.

V usage is TRBV7-6 and J usage is TRBJ2-3, with 7 bases lining up with TRBD1. Unmatched junction bases numbered 1, after V lost 3 bases and J lost 1 base. This CDR3 spans 14 amino acids. Germline CDR1 reads SGHVS; CDR2 reads FNYEAQ. This chain's CDR3 is CASSFTGGTDTQYF. CDR3 nucleotides: TGTGCCAGCAGCTTTACAGGGGGCACAGATACGCAGTATTTT.

Concerning this clone itself: Within the sample, other DNA sequences also encode this same CDR3. The V gene is TRBV7-3, the J gene TRBJ2-3; D is unclear. The CDR3 has 12 residues. Trimming removed 4 bases at V and 3 bases at J, with 5 bases between. Germline CDR1 reads SGHTA; CDR2 reads FQGTGA. The CDR3 spells CASSSSTDTQYF. As DNA, the CDR3 is TGTGCCAGCAGCTCTTCTACAGATACGCAGTATTTT.

This clone was seen a single time. The rearrangement uses TRBV19 and TRBJ1-2, with D unclear. V was trimmed by 5 bases and J by 0 bases, leaving 25 bases between them. CDR1 is LNHDA and CDR2 is SQIVND in the germline V gene (reference sequence). There are 19 residues in the CDR3. CDR3 nucleotides: TGTGCCAGTAGTCCAGCTCCGCGAGGCTCTACAAGAGCTAACTATGGCTACACCTTC. Translation: CASSPAPRGSTRANYGYTF.